This T cell receptor beta chain was observed in a study of cytomegalovirus exposure and HLA in healthy donors. Study-wide results and caveats: The authors listed 150 to 200 TCR beta chains as cytomegalovirus-associated.

Comment on this clone: Its matching antigen is unknown.

This CDR3 is 15 amino acids long. Germline CDR1 and CDR2: LNHDA and SQIVND (reference sequence). V was clipped by 3 bases and J by 2 bases; unmatched bases: 5. TCRdb keeps only in-frame clones here, not all; method: immunoSEQ multiplex PCR. The sample contains some 140,000 clones, 89% of which appear only once. The clonotype comes from a woman aged 18-30 years in good health and CMV-seropositive. The chain recombines TRBV19 with TRBJ2-7; 9 bases line up with TRBD2. The sample comprised PBMCs. The CDR3 sequence: CASSIASGVPYEQYF. The CDR3 bases are TGTGCCAGTAGTATCGCTAGCGGGGTTCCCTACGAGCAGTACTTC.